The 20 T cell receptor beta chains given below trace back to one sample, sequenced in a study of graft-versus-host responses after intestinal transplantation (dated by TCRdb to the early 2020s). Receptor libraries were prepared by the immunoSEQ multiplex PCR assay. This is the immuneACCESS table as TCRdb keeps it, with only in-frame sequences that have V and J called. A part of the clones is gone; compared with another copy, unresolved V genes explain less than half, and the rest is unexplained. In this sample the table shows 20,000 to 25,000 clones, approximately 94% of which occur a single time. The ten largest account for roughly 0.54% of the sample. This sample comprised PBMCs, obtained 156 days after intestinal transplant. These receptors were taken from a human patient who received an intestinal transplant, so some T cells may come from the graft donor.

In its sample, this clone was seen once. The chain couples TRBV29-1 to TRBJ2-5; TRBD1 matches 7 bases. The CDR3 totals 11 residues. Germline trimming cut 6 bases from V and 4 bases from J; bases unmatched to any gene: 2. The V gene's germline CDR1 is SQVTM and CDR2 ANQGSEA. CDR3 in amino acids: CSVTGRETQYF. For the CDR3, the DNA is TGCAGCGTGACAGGGAGAGAGACCCAGTACTTC.

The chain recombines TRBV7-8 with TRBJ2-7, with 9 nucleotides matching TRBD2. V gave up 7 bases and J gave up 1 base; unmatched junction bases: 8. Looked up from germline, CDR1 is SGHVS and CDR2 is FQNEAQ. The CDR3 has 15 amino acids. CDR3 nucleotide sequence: TGTGCCAGCACCCAAAGTAGCGGGGGTTCCTACGAGCAGTACTTC. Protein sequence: CASTQSSGGSYEQYF. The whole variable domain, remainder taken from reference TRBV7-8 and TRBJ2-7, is GAGVSQSPRYKVAKRGQDVALRCDPISGHVSLFWYQQALGQGPEFLTYFQNEAQLDKSGLPSDRFFAERPEGSVSTLKIQRTQQEDSAVYLCASTQSSGGSYEQYFGPGTRLTVT.

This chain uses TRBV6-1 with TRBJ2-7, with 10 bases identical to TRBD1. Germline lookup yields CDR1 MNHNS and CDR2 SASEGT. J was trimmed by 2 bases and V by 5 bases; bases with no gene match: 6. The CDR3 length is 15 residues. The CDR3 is CASSTDRGRPYEQYF. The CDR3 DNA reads TGTGCCAGCAGTACCGACAGGGGGCGCCCCTACGAGCAGTACTTC.

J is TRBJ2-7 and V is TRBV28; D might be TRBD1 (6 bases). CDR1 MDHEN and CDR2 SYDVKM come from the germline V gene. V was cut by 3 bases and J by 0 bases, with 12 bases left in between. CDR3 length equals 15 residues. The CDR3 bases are TGTGCCAGCAGTTTCAGGGGTCTTACCTCCTACGAGCAGTACTTC. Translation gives CASSFRGLTSYEQYF.

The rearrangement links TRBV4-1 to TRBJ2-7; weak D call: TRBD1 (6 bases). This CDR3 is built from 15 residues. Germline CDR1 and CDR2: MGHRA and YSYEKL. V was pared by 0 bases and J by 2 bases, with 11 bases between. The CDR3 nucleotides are TGCGCCAGCAGCCAAGAAAGGGACACGGCCTACGAGCAGTACTTC. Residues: CASSQERDTAYEQYF.

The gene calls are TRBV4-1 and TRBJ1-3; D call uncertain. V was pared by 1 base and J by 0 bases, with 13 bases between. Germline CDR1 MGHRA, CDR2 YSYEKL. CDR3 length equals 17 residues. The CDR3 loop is CASSQGPQEFSGNTIYF. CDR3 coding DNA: TGCGCCAGCAGCCAAGGGCCCCAGGAGTTCTCTGGAAACACCATATATTTT.

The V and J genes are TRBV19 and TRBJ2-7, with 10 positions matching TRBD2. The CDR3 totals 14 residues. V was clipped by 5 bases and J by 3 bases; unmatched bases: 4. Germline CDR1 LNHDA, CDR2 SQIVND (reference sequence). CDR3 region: CASSPSGGGYEQYF. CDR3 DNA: TGTGCCAGTAGTCCGAGCGGGGGGGGCTACGAGCAGTACTTC.

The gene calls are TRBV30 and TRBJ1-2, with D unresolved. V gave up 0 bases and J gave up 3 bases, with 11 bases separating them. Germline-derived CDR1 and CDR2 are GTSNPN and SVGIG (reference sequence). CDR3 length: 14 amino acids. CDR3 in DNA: TGTGCCTGGAGTGTAGATGACAAAGACTATGGCTACACCTTC. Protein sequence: CAWSVDDKDYGYTF. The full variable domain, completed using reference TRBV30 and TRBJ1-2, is SQTIHQWPATLVQPVGSPLSLECTVEGTSNPNLYWYRQAAGRGLQLLFYSVGIGQISSEVPQNLSASRPQDRQFILSSKKLLLSDSGFYLCAWSVDDKDYGYTFGSGTRLTVV.

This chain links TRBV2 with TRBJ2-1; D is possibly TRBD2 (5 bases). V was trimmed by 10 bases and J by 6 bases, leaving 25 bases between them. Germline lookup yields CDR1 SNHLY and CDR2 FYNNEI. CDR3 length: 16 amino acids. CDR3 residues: CAIRTRAHGAGNEQFF. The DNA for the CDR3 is TGTGCCATCCGTACTCGGGCTCACGGCGCGGGCAATGAGCAGTTCTTC.

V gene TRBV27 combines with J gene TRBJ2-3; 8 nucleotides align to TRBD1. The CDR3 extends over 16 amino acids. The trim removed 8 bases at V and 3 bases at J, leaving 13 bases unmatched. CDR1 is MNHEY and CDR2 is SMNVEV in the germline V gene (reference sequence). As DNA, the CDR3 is TGTGCCAGCGGGGATCCCAGACAGGGGAGAACAGATACGCAGTATTTT. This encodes CASGDPRQGRTDTQYF.

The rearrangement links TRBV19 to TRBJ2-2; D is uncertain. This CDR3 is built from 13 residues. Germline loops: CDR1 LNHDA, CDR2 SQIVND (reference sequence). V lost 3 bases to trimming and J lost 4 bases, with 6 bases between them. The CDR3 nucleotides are TGTGCCAGTAGTATCACTCCCACCGGGGAGCTGTTTTTT. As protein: CASSITPTGELFF.

Written as DNA, the CDR3 is TGCGCCAGCAGCCAAACGGGACTAGCGGGGGGCCACCCCCCAGATACGCAGTATTTT. This sequence encodes CASSQTGLAGGHPPDTQYF. This chain links TRBV4-1 with TRBJ2-3; 15 nucleotides match TRBD2. V trimming: 2 bases; J trimming: 4 bases; junction bases outside the gene matches: 10. In germline, CDR1 is MGHRA, CDR2 YSYEKL. This CDR3 spans 19 amino acids.

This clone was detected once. The CDR3: CASALTGGFETQYF. For the CDR3, the DNA is TGTGCCAGTGCATTAACAGGGGGCTTTGAGACCCAGTACTTC. V gene TRBV19 combines with J gene TRBJ2-5; the match to TRBD1 covers 9 bases. Germline V gene data show CDR1 as LNHDA and CDR2 as SQIVND (reference sequence). The CDR3 extends over 14 amino acids. Trimming at V came to 8 bases and at J to 5 bases, leaving 9 bases not matched to a gene.

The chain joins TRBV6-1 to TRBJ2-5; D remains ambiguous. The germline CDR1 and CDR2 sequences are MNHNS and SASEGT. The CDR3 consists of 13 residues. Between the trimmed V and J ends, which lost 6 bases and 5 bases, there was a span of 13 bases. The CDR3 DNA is TGTGCCAGCAGCCGACTGACAATGGAGACCCAGTACTTC. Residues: CASSRLTMETQYF.

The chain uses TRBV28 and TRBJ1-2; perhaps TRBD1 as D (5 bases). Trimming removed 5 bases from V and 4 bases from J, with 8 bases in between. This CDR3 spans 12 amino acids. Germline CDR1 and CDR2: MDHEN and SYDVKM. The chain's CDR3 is CASSMQGYGYTF. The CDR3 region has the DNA TGTGCCAGCAGTATGCAGGGCTATGGCTACACCTTC.

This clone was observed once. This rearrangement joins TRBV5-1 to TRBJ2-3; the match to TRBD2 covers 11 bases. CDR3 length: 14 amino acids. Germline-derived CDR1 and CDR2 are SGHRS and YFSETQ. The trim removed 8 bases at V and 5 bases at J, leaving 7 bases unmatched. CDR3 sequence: CARKLAGVGDTQYF. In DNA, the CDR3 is TGCGCCAGAAAACTAGCGGGAGTGGGAGATACGCAGTATTTT. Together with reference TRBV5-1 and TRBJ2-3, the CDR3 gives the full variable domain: KAGVTQTPRYLIKTRGQQVTLSCSPISGHRSVSWYQQTPGQGLQFLFEYFSETQRNKGNFPGRFSGRQFSNSRSEMNVSTLELGDSALYLCARKLAGVGDTQYFGPGTRLTVL.

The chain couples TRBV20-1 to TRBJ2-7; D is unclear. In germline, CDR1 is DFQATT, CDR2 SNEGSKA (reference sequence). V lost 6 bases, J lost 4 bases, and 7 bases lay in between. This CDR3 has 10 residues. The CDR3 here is CSAGGYEQYF. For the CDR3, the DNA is TGCAGTGCGGGTGGTTACGAGCAGTACTTC.

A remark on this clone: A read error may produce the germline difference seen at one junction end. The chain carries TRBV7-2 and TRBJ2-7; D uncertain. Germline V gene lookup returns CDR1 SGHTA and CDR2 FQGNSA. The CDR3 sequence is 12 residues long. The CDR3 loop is CASSQTRYEQCF. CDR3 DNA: TGTGCCAGCAGCCAAACCCGGTACGAGCAGTGCTTC.

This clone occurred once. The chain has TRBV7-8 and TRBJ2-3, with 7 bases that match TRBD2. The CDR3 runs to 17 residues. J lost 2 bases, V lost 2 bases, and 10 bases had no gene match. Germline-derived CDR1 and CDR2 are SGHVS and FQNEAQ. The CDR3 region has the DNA TGTGCCAGCAGCTTAACACCGGGACTACCACCCACAGATACGCAGTATTTT. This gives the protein CASSLTPGLPPTDTQYF.

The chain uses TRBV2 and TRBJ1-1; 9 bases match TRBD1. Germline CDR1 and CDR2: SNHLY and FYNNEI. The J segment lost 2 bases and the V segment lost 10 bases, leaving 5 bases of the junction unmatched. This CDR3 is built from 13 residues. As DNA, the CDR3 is TGTGCCACCAGGACAGGGGTAAACACTGAAGCTTTCTTT. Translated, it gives CATRTGVNTEAFF.